The 20 T cell receptor beta chains reported below all come from one sample, sequenced in a study of CD8+CD57+ T cells in acquired aplastic anemia (dated by TCRdb to about 2018). Flow cytometry had shown CD8+CD57+ cell expansion in the patients selected for sequencing. The reads were generated on an Illumina HiSeq 2000. Genomic DNA was used as template for profiling of TCR beta VDJ combinations and CDR3 sequences. TCRdb applied fastp at Q25 and MiXCR to the public reads, then kept only in-frame beta chains. Records with the same CDR3 protein are collapsed into one entry carrying the most frequent genes and DNA. A total of roughly 150,000 distinct CDR3 sequences appear in this sample, 45% to 55% of them only once. Together, the top ten hold approximately 2.9% of the sample. Material: sorted CD4+, CD8+, or CD8+CD57+ T cells (not recorded which) from PBMCs. The receptors originated from a human donor with aplastic anemia.

On this clonotype: The junction and the germline gene differ at one end; a read error may be behind it. The rearrangement joins TRBV20-1 to TRBJ2-7; 10 bases fit TRBD2. CDR1 is DFQATT, CDR2 SNEGSKA, per germline (reference sequence). This CDR3 contains 14 residues. The CDR3 reads CSASSGGTSYEQCF. The CDR3 DNA is TGCAGTGCTAGTAGCGGGGGGACATCCTACGAGCAGTGCTTC.

This clonotype was observed at least ten times. The gene calls are TRBV7-9 and TRBJ2-5; 10 bases match TRBD2. Germline assignment: CDR1 SEHNR and CDR2 FQNEAQ (reference sequence). CDR3 length: 14 amino acids. With 4 bases clipped from V and 4 bases from J, the junction kept 3 bases outside the gene matches. Here the CDR3 reads CASSSSGSPETQYF. In DNA, the CDR3 is TGTGCCAGCAGCTCTAGCGGGAGCCCAGAGACCCAGTACTTC.

The rearrangement joins TRBV5-5 to TRBJ1-1; possibly TRBD1 for D (5 bases). Germline values: CDR1 SGHKS, CDR2 YYEKEE (reference sequence). The V end lost 4 bases, the J end lost 4 bases, and 17 bases lay between the germline ends. This CDR3 region has 15 residues. The CDR3 loop is CASSRKTGFGTEAFF. The CDR3, as DNA: TGTGCCAGCAGCAGGAAAACAGGTTTTGGCACTGAAGCTTTCTTT.

This clonotype was observed many times. CDR3 protein: CASSLTGYEQYF. The CDR3 region has the DNA TGTGCCAGCAGTTTAACGGGCTACGAGCAGTACTTC. The V gene is TRBV6-2 or TRBV6-3, the J gene TRBJ2-7; the D is unclear. The CDR3 spans 12 residues. Trimming pared 4 bases from V and 3 bases from J, leaving 7 bases between. Looked up from germline, CDR1 is MNHEY and CDR2 is SVGEGT.

The rearrangement joins TRBV27 to TRBJ2-7; 10 positions match TRBD1. The CDR3 is 17 amino acids. CDR1 and CDR2 (germline): MNHEY, SMNVEV (reference sequence). The junction had 12 bases not matched to a gene; V was cut back by 5 bases and J by 2 bases. CDR3 coding DNA: TGTGCCAGCAGTGTCGTCTTCGGGACAGGGGAAGCCTACGAGCAGTACTTC. It encodes CASSVVFGTGEAYEQYF.

The V call is TRBV25-1, the J call TRBJ2-7; TRBD2 agrees at 11 bases. After removal of 1 base from V and 5 bases from J, the junction contained 13 bases not matched to a gene. The CDR3 is 18 residues long. Germline CDR1 reads MGHDK; CDR2 reads SYGVNS. CDR3 DNA sequence: TGTGCCAGCAGTGAATTAGGGACTAGCGGTACGCCCAGGGACGAGCAGTACTTC. Amino acid sequence: CASSELGTSGTPRDEQYF.

Worth noting for this clonotype: A junction end diverges from the germline sequence, so it may reflect a read error. This sequence joins TRBV6-5 and TRBJ1-1; perhaps TRBD1 as D (5 bases). The CDR3 is 14 residues long. The germline V gene has CDR1 MNHEY and CDR2 SVGAGI. This CDR3 reads CASTYSRQDTEAFF. CDR3 nucleotides: TGTGCCAGCACTTACTCGAGGCAGGACACTGAAGCCTTCTTT.

This clonotype was observed at least ten times. The chain is built from TRBV20-1 and TRBJ2-4, with TRBD1 identical over 7 bases. V shed 5 bases and J 0 bases; nucleotides not matched to a gene: 10. This CDR3 comprises 16 residues. CDR1 DFQATT and CDR2 SNEGSKA come from the germline V gene (reference sequence). The chain's CDR3 is CSAGTDRHAAKNIQYF. CDR3 nucleotides: TGCAGTGCTGGAACGGACAGGCATGCAGCCAAAAACATTCAGTACTTC.

This chain connects TRBV19 to TRBJ2-2, with D unresolved. The CDR3 covers 14 residues. The ends were cut back, 7 bases at V and 7 bases at J, with 16 bases in the middle. Germline assignment: CDR1 LNHDA and CDR2 SQIVND (reference sequence). DNA of the CDR3: TGTGCCAGTACTCCGGCCCAATGGGGCGGGGAGCTGTTTTTT. Translated: CASTPAQWGGELFF.

The chain carries TRBV4-1 and TRBJ2-1, with D possibly being TRBD1 (6 bases). This CDR3 is 16 amino acids long. Germline V CDR1 and CDR2: MGHRA, YSYEKL. V was cut by 1 base and J by 2 bases, with 12 bases left in between. The CDR3 region is CASSQGDTSTYNEQFF. The CDR3, as DNA: TGCGCCAGCAGCCAAGGGGACACGAGCACCTACAATGAGCAGTTCTTC.

The chain employs TRBV2 and TRBJ2-7; perhaps TRBD1 as D (5 bases). V shed 4 bases and J shed 3 bases, with 10 bases lying between them. The V gene's germline CDR1 is SNHLY and CDR2 FYNNEI. The CDR3 is 13 amino acids. CDR3 sequence reads: CASSVRQFYEQYF. In DNA form, the CDR3 reads TGTGCCAGCAGTGTGAGACAGTTCTACGAGCAGTACTTC.

This clonotype has just a few counts. V gene TRBV4-1 combines with J gene TRBJ2-7; D is possibly TRBD2 (6 bases). The V end was cut by 2 bases, the J end by 5 bases, with 13 bases between. CDR3 length: 14 residues. Germline V gene lookup returns CDR1 MGHRA and CDR2 YSYEKL. CDR3 region: CASSQNWRGHEQYF. In DNA, the CDR3 is TGCGCCAGCAGCCAAAACTGGAGGGGCCACGAGCAGTACTTC.

This clonotype was picked up many times. The chain carries TRBV19 and TRBJ2-1; TRBD2 aligns across 8 bases. The V and J ends lost 7 bases and 2 bases, in that order; junction bases with no gene match: 10. The CDR3 covers 16 residues. Germline-derived CDR1 and CDR2 are LNHDA and SQIVND (reference sequence). The CDR3 nucleotides read TGTGCCAGTACCCCAAGCGGGAGAGGCACCTACAATGAGCAGTTCTTC. It codes for CASTPSGRGTYNEQFF.

This chain links TRBV29-1 with TRBJ2-4; no definite D call. Germline CDR1 SQVTM, CDR2 ANQGSEA. Trimming took off 0 bases at V and 6 bases at J, with 15 bases between the two ends. The CDR3 is 15 amino acids. The CDR3 DNA follows: TGCAGCGTTGAAGACCCGGCAGGCAATTTAAACATTCAGTACTTC. Its translation is CSVEDPAGNLNIQYF.

This clonotype was counted only a few times. The V call is TRBV9, the J call TRBJ1-2; maybe TRBD1 (5 bases). This CDR3 is 16 amino acids long. Germline V CDR1 and CDR2: SGDLS, YYNGEE. V dropped 4 bases and J dropped 4 bases, with 20 bases sitting between them. CDR3 DNA sequence: TGTGCCAGCAGCCCTCCTGGGACTTCTGGCGGCTATGGCTACACCTTC. Translation gives CASSPPGTSGGYGYTF. The full variable domain, rest sourced from reference TRBV9 and TRBJ1-2, is DSGVTQTPKHLITATGQRVTLRCSPRSGDLSVYWYQQSLDQGLQFLIQYYNGEERAKGNILERFSAQQFPDLHSELNLSSLELGDSALYFCASSPPGTSGGYGYTFGSGTRLTVV.

This clonotype showed up many times. The J gene is TRBJ2-3, the V gene TRBV5-1, with D perhaps matching TRBD2 (6 bases). Deletions cut 1 base from V and 0 bases from J, with 12 bases between. Germline V gives CDR1 SGHRS, CDR2 YFSETQ. The CDR3 loop spans 16 amino acids. CDR3: CASSLNGRTSTDTQYF. The CDR3 region has the DNA TGCGCCAGCAGCTTGAACGGGAGAACGAGCACAGATACGCAGTATTTT.

This clonotype was seen at least ten times. V usage is TRBV2 and J usage is TRBJ2-2, with 7 bases aligning to TRBD1. V trimming: 6 bases; J trimming: 5 bases; junction bases outside the gene matches: 3. Germline CDR1 and CDR2: SNHLY and FYNNEI. The CDR3 is made up of 13 amino acids. CDR3 amino acids: CASSEQGTGELFF. CDR3 DNA sequence: TGTGCCAGCAGCGAACAGGGGACCGGGGAGCTGTTTTTT.

The chain is built from TRBV20-1 and TRBJ1-6; TRBD1 matches 9 bases. In germline, CDR1 is DFQATT, CDR2 SNEGSKA (reference sequence). Unmatched junction bases numbered 13, after V lost 3 bases and J lost 7 bases. The CDR3 spans 17 residues. The CDR3 DNA reads TGCAGTGCTAGGGTCGTCACCGGGACAGGGAGGAATTCACCCCTCCACTTT. Encoded protein: CSARVVTGTGRNSPLHF.

The rearrangement links TRBV20-1 to TRBJ2-5; 8 nucleotides match TRBD2. Germline V CDR1 and CDR2: DFQATT, SNEGSKA (reference sequence). The CDR3 spans 14 residues. The V gene end was trimmed by 4 bases and the J gene end by 5 bases; junction bases not matched to a gene: 9. The CDR3 loop is CSAKVTGREETQYF. In DNA form, the CDR3 reads TGCAGTGCTAAAGTAACCGGGAGGGAGGAGACCCAGTACTTC.

This chain links TRBV12-3 or TRBV12-4 with TRBJ2-1; TRBD2 aligns across 8 bases. V shed 6 bases and J 9 bases; nucleotides not matched to a gene: 13. The CDR3 sequence is 15 residues long. The CDR3 DNA reads TGTGCCAGCAGCCGGGGCGGGGGGAGAGGTGGTGAGCAGTTCTTC. This translates into CASSRGGGRGGEQFF.